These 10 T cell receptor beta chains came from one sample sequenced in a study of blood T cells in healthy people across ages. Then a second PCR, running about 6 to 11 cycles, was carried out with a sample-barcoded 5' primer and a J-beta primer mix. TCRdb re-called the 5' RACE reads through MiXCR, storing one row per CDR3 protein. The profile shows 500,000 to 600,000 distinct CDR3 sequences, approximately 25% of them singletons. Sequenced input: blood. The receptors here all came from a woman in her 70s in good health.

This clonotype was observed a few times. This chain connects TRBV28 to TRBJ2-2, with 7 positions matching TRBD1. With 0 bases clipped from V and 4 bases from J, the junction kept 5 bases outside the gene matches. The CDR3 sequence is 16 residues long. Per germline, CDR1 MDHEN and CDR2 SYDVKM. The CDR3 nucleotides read TGTGCCAGCAGTTTATGGACCGGGACAGTCACCGGGGAGCTGTTTTTT. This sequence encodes CASSLWTGTVTGELFF.

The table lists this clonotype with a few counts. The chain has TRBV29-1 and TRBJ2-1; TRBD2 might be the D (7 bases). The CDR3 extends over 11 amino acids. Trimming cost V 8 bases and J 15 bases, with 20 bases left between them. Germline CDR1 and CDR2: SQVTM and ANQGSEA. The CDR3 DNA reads TGCAGCTCGGGATCGGGGGGCCCATTGTTCTTC. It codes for CSSGSGGPLFF.

The CDR3 region is CASSIQGWDGYTF. In DNA, the CDR3 is TGTGCCAGCAGTATACAGGGTTGGGATGGCTACACCTTC. The rearrangement links TRBV11-2 to TRBJ1-2, with D tentatively TRBD1 (6 bases). Trimming left V 6 bases short and J 6 bases short, with 14 bases between. This CDR3 region has 13 residues. Germline assignment: CDR1 SGHAT and CDR2 FQNNGV. Based on the CDR3 plus reference TRBV11-2 and TRBJ1-2, the full variable domain is EAGVAQSPRYKIIEKRQSVAFWCNPISGHATLYWYQQILGQGPKLLIQFQNNGVVDDSQLPKDRFSAERLKGVDSTLKIQPAKLEDSAVYLCASSIQGWDGYTFGSGTRLTVV.

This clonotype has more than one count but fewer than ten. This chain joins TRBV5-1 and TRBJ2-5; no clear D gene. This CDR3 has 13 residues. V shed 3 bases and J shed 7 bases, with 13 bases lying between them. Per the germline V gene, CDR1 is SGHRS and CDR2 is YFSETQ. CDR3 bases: TGCGCCAGCAGCTCGACCGACGGTGGGACCCAGTACTTC. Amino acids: CASSSTDGGTQYF.

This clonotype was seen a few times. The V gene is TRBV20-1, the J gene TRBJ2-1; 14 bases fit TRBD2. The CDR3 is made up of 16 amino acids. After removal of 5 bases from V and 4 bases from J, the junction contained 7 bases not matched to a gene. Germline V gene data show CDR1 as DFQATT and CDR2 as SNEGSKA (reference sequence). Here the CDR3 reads CSALGLAGDPYNEQFF. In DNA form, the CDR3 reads TGCAGTGCTTTGGGACTAGCGGGGGACCCTTACAATGAGCAGTTCTTC.

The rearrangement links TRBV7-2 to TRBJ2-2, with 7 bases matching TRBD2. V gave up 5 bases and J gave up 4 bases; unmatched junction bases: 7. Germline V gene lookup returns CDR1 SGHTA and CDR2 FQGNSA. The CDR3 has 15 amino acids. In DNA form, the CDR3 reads TGTGCCAGCAGCCTAGGAACTAGCGCCACCGGGGAGCTGTTTTTT. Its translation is CASSLGTSATGELFF.

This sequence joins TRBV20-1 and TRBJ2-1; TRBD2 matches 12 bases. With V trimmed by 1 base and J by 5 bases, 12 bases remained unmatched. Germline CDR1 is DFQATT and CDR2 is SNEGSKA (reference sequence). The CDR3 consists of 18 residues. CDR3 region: CSARGWASGGAGDNEQFF. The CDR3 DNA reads TGCAGTGCTAGAGGGTGGGCTAGCGGGGGGGCCGGCGACAATGAGCAGTTCTTC.

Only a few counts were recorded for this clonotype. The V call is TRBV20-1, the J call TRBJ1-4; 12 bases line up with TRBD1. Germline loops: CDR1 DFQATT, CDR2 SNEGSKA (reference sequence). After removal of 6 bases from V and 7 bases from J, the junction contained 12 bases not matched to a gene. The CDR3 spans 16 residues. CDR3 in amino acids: CSAISGTGGKGEKLFF. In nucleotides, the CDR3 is TGCAGTGCAATATCCGGGACAGGGGGCAAAGGTGAAAAACTGTTTTTT.

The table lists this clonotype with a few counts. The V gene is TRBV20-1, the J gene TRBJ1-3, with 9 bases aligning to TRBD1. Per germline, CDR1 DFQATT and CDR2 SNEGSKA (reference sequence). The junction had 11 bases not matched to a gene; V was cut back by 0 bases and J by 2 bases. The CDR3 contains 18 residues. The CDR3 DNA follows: TGCAGTGCTAGAGATCCGGGACAGGGTGGGTCAGCTGGAAACACCATATATTTT. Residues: CSARDPGQGGSAGNTIYF.

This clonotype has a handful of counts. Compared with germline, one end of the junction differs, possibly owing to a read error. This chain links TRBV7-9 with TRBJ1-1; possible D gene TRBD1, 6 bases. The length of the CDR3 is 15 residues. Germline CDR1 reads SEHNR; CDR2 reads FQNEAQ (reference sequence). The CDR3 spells CASSPWDTLNTEAFF. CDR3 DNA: TGTGCCAGCAGCCCGTGGGACACCTTGAACACTGAGGCTTTCTTT. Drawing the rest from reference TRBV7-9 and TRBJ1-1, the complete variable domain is DTGVSQNPRHKITKRGQNVTFRCDPISEHNRLYWYRQTLGQGPEFLTYFQNEAQLEKSRLLSDRFSAERPKGSFSTLEIQRTEQGDSAMYLCASSPWDTLNTEAFFGQGTRLTVV.